This is a list of T cell receptor beta chains from one sample in a study of cytomegalovirus exposure and HLA in healthy donors. The table came from immunoSEQ multiplex PCR; TCRdb's copy has only in-frame clones and leaves some out. Here the sample spans approximately 150,000 clones, approximately 80% being singletons. The sequenced sample consisted of PBMCs. The receptors shown here come from a male donor in good health and CMV-seronegative. Each CDR3 is given with its conserved first and last residue. D genes are given only for firm matches. Clone size is given for some rows only: seen once, a few or many times, or a class if the clone is expanded.

CASSLGLDVARRQFF TGTGCCAGCAGCCTGGGACTTGACGTAGCACGGAGGCAGTTCTTC - - TRBJ2-1 TRBV5-6
CASSERDRVSAYSNQPQHF TGTGCCAGCAGTGAGCGGGACAGGGTCTCGGCTTATAGCAATCAGCCCCAGCATTTT - TRBD1 TRBJ1-5 TRBV6-1
CASSFLGAAGSYNEQFF TGTGCCAGCAGCTTCCTGGGAGCTGCGGGCTCCTACAATGAGCAGTTCTTC - - TRBJ2-1 TRBV7-2
CASSFGGESSTDTQYF TGTGCCAGCAGCTTTGGCGGGGAGTCTAGCACAGATACGCAGTATTTT - - TRBJ2-3 TRBV7-3
CASSLGTGAGELFF TGTGCCAGCAGCCTTGGGACAGGGGCCGGGGAGCTGTTTTTT - TRBD1 TRBJ2-2 TRBV14
CAIRTGTTRNEQYF TGTGCCATCAGAACCGGGACAACCCGTAACGAGCAGTACTTC - - TRBJ2-7 TRBV10-3
CASSLHTAAWDEQYF TGTGCCAGCTCACTCCACACTGCGGCGTGGGACGAGCAGTACTTC - - TRBJ2-7 TRBV18
CASIPSSGNYEQYF TGTGCCAGCATCCCCTCTAGCGGGAACTACGAGCAGTACTTC medium-sized TRBD2 TRBJ2-7 TRBV2
CSSSKTSIEQYF TGTTCCAGCAGCAAGACTAGCATCGAGCAGTACTTC - TRBD2 TRBJ2-7 TRBV7-9
CASSLSALAGGHEQYF TGTGCCAGCAGCTTATCGGCCCTAGCGGGAGGTCACGAGCAGTACTTC - TRBD2 TRBJ2-7 TRBV7-9
CASSDQGLNTEAFF TGTGCCAGCAGTGATCAGGGGTTGAACACTGAAGCTTTCTTT - - TRBJ1-1 TRBV6-1
CASRPAGVTDTQYF TGTGCCAGCAGGCCAGCGGGAGTAACAGATACGCAGTATTTT - TRBD2 TRBJ2-3 TRBV7-2
CASSLASGQSYEQYF TGTGCCAGCAGCTTGGCTTCTGGGCAGAGCTACGAGCAGTACTTC - - TRBJ2-7 TRBV5-4
CASSLSGSHYEQYF TGTGCCAGCAGTTTAAGCGGGAGTCATTACGAGCAGTACTTC - TRBD2 TRBJ2-7 TRBV27
CASSHPTSGEETQYF TGTGCCAGCAGCCATCCCACTAGCGGGGAAGAGACCCAGTACTTC - TRBD2 TRBJ2-5 TRBV11-2
CASTGGRGGQPQHF TGTGCCAGTACGGGAGGGAGGGGGGGCCAGCCCCAGCATTTT - - TRBJ1-5 TRBV2
CASSLVGTNTGELFF TGTGCCAGCAGCTTAGTCGGGACGAACACCGGGGAGCTGTTTTTT - - TRBJ2-2 TRBV7-6
CASSLLSRRRSYEQYF TGTGCCAGCAGTTTACTGTCGAGACGGAGATCCTACGAGCAGTACTTC - - TRBJ2-7 TRBV27
CASSSGQGAKEQFF TGTGCCAGCAGCTCGGGACAGGGGGCGAAGGAGCAGTTCTTC - TRBD1 TRBJ2-1 TRBV7-3
CASSPGTVSNQPQHF TGTGCCAGCAGCCCCGGAACAGTGAGCAATCAGCCCCAGCATTTT - - TRBJ1-5 TRBV27
CASSSIGTSGPYEQYF TGTGCCAGCAGTAGTATAGGGACTAGCGGTCCCTACGAGCAGTACTTC - TRBD2 TRBJ2-7 TRBV28
CASSPSSGTHNEQFF TGTGCCAGCAGCCCTAGTAGCGGGACCCACAATGAGCAGTTCTTC - TRBD2 TRBJ2-1 TRBV9
CASRQNLATNEKLFF TGTGCCAGCAGGCAGAACCTTGCAACTAATGAAAAACTGTTTTTT - - TRBJ1-4 TRBV6-5
CASSQAAGVRTEAFF TGCGCCAGCAGCCAAGCGGCAGGGGTGAGAACTGAAGCTTTCTTT - - TRBJ1-1 TRBV4-1
CASSEVAGGLNTQYF TGCGCCAGCAGCGAGGTAGCGGGAGGACTAAATACGCAGTATTTT - TRBD2 TRBJ2-3 TRBV10-2
CAWSLSGMTEAFF TGTGCCTGGAGTCTTAGCGGAATGACTGAAGCTTTCTTT - - TRBJ1-1 TRBV30
CASSETGLADGETQYF TGCGCCAGCAGCGAAACGGGACTAGCTGACGGGGAGACCCAGTACTTC once TRBD2 TRBJ2-5 TRBV5-1
CASSVGGDSYEQYF TGTGCCAGCAGCGTAGGGGGGGACTCCTACGAGCAGTACTTC - - TRBJ2-7 TRBV9
CASSLVGEEYEQYF TGTGCCAGCAGCTTAGTGGGGGAGGAATACGAGCAGTACTTC - - TRBJ2-7 TRBV11-2
CSAIETGGNTIYF TGCAGCGCCATCGAGACAGGGGGAAACACCATATATTTT - TRBD1 TRBJ1-3 TRBV29-1
CAWRTSGTADTQYF TGTGCCTGGAGGACTAGCGGGACCGCAGATACGCAGTATTTT - TRBD2 TRBJ2-3 TRBV30
CASSLAGRGGDEQFF TGCGCCAGCAGCTTGGCCGGTCGGGGGGGCGATGAGCAGTTCTTC - TRBD2 TRBJ2-1 TRBV5-1
CASSLSSGVSEQFF TGTGCTAGCAGCTTGAGTAGCGGGGTCAGTGAGCAGTTCTTC - TRBD2 TRBJ2-1 TRBV7-7
CASGLVRGEQFF TGTGCTAGTGGTTTGGTACGAGGTGAGCAGTTCTTC - - TRBJ2-1 TRBV12-5
CAEGLAGEHEQFF TGTGCCGAAGGACTAGCGGGAGAACATGAGCAGTTCTTC - TRBD2 TRBJ2-1 TRBV2